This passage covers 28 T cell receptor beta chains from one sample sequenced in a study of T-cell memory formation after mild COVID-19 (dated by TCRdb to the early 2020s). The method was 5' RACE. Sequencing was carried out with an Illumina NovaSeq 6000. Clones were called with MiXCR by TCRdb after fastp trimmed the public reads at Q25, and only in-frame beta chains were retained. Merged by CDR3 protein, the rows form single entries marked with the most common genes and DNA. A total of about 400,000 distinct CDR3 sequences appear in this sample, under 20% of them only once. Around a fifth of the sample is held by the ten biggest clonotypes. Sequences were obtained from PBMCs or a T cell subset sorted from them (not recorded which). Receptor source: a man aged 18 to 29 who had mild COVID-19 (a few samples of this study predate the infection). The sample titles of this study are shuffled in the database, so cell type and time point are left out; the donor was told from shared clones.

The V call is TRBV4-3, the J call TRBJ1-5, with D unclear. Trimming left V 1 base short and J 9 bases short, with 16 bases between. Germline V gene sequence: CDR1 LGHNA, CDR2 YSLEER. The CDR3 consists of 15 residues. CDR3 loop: CASSQARVSPGPQHF. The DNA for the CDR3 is TGCGCCAGCAGCCAAGCCCGGGTCTCCCCGGGGCCCCAGCATTTT.

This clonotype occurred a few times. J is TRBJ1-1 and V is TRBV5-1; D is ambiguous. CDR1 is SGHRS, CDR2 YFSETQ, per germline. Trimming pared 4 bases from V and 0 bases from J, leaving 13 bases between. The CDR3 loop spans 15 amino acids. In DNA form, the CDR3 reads TGCGCCAGCAGCATTAAGACGGGCATGAACACTGAAGCTTTCTTT. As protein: CASSIKTGMNTEAFF.

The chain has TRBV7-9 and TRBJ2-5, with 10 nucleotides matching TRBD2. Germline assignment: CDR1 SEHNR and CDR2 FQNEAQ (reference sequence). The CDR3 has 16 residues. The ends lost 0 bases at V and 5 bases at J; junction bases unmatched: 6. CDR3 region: CASSLASSGGGETQYF. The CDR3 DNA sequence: TGTGCCAGCAGCTTAGCTTCTAGCGGGGGCGGTGAGACCCAGTACTTC.

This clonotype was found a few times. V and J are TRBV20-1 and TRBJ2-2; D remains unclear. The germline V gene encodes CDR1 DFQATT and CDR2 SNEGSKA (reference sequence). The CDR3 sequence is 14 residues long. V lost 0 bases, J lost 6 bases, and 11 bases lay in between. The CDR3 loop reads CSARDQSRAGELFF. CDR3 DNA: TGCAGTGCTAGAGATCAAAGTAGGGCCGGGGAGCTGTTTTTT.

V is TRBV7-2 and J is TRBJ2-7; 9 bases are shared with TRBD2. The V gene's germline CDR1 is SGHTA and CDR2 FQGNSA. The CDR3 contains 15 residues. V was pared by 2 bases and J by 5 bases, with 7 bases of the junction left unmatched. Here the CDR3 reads CASSLLRGGPHEQYF. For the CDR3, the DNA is TGTGCCAGCAGCTTACTGCGGGGGGGCCCACACGAGCAGTACTTC. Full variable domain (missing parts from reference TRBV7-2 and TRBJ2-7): GAGVSQSPSNKVTEKGKDVELRCDPISGHTALYWYRQSLGQGLEFLIYFQGNSAPDKSGLPSDRFSAERTGGSVSTLTIQRTQQEDSAVYLCASSLLRGGPHEQYFGPGTRLTVT.

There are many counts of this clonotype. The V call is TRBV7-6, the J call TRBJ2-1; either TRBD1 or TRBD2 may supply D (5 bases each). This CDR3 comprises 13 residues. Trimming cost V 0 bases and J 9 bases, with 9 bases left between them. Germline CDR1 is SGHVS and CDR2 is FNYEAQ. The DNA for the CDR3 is TGTGCCAGCAGCTTAGCGATGGGGACTGAGCAGTTCTTC. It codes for CASSLAMGTEQFF.

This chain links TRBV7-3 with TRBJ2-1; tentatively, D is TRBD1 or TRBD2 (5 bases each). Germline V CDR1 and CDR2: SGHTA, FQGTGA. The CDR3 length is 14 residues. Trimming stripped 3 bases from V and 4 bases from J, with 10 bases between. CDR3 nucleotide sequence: TGTGCCAGCAGCTTTGGGGGTTTGTACAATGAGCAGTTCTTC. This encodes CASSFGGLYNEQFF.

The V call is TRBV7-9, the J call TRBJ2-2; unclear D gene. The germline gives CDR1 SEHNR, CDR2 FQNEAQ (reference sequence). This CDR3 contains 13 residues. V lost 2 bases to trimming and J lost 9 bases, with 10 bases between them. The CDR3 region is CASSLPLTRELFF. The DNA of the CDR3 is TGTGCCAGCAGCTTACCACTAACCAGGGAGCTGTTTTTT.

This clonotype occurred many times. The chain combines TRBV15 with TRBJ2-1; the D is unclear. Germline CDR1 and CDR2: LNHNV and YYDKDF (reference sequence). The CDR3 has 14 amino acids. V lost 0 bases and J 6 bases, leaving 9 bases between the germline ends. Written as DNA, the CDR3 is TGTGCCACCAGCAGAGATACCCGTCTCAATGAGCAGTTCTTC. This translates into CATSRDTRLNEQFF.

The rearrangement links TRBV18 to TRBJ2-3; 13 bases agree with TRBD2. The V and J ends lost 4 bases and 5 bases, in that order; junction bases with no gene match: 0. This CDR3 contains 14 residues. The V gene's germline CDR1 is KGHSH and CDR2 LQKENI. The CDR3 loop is CASSRTSGGDTQYF. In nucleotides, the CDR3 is TGTGCCAGCTCACGGACTAGCGGGGGAGATACGCAGTATTTT. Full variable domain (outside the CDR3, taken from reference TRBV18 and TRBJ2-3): NAGVMQNPRHLVRRRGQEARLRCSPMKGHSHVYWYRQLPEEGLKFMVYLQKENIIDESGMPKERFSAEFPKEGPSILRIQQVVRGDSAAYFCASSRTSGGDTQYFGPGTRLTVL.

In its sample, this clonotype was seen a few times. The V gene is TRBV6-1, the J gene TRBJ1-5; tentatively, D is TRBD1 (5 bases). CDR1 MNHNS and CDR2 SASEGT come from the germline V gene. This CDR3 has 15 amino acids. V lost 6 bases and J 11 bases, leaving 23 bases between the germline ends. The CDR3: CASRPGPATARAQHF. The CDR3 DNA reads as TGTGCCAGCAGGCCAGGGCCAGCAACAGCAAGGGCCCAGCATTTT.

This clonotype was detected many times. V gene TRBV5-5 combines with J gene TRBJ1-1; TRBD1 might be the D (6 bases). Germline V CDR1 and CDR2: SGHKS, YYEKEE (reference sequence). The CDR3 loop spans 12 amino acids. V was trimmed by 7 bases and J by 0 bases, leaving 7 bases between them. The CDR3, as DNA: TGTGCCAGCGGACAGTTGAACACTGAAGCTTTCTTT. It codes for CASGQLNTEAFF. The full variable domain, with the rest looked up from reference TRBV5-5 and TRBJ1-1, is DAGVTQSPTHLIKTRGQQVTLRCSPISGHKSVSWYQQVLGQGPQFIFQYYEKEERGRGNFPDRFSARQFPNYSSELNVNALLLGDSALYLCASGQLNTEAFFGQGTRLTVV.

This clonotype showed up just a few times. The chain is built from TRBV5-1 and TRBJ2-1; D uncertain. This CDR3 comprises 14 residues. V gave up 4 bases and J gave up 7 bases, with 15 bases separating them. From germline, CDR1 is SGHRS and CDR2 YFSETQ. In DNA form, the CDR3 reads TGCGCCAGCAGCGAACCGGGTTCCGCAAATGAGCAGTTCTTC. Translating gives CASSEPGSANEQFF.

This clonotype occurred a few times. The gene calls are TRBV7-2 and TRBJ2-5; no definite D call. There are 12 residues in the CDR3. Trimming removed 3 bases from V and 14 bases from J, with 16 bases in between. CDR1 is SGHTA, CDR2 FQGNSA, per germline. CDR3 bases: TGTGCCAGCAGCTTGGAGCCCCCCGGCGGATACTTC. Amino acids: CASSLEPPGGYF.

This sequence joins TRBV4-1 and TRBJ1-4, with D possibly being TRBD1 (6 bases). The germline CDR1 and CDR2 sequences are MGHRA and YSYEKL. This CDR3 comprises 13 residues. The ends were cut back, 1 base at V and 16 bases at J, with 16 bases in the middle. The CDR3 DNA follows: TGCGCCAGCAGCCAAGCCGAGGGGGAACGTGGGTTTTTT. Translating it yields CASSQAEGERGFF.

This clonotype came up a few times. As DNA, the CDR3 is TGTGCCAGCAGCTTAGGGTCGGCCGGGGAGCTGTTTTTT. Protein product: CASSLGSAGELFF. This sequence joins TRBV7-2 and TRBJ2-2; no definite D call. The V gene's germline CDR1 is SGHTA and CDR2 FQGNSA. The CDR3 covers 13 residues. V was trimmed by 1 base and J by 6 bases, leaving 6 bases between them.

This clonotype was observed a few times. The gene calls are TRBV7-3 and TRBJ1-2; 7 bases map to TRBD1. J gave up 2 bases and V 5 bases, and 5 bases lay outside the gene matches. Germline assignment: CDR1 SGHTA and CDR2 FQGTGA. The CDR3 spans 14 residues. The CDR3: CASSPDRNNYGYTF. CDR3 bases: TGTGCCAGCAGCCCGGACAGGAACAACTATGGCTACACCTTC.

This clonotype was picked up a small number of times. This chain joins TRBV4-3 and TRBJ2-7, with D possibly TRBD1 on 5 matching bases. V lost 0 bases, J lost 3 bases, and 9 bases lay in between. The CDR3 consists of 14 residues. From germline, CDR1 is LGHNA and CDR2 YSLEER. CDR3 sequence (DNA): TGCGCCAGCAGCCAAGAGAGGCAGGGCTACGAGCAGTACTTC. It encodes CASSQERQGYEQYF.

This CDR3 is CASSPAGQAGGYTF. The CDR3 DNA reads TGTGCCAGCTCACCGGCCGGCCAAGCCGGGGGCTACACCTTC. V gene TRBV18 combines with J gene TRBJ1-2; D is undetermined. This CDR3 comprises 14 residues. V shed 3 bases and J shed 8 bases, with 16 bases lying between them. The germline gives CDR1 KGHSH, CDR2 LQKENI.

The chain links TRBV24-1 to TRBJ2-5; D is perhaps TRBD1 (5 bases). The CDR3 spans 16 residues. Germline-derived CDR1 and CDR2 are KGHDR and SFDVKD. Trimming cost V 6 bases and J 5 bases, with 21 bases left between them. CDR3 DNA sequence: TGTGCCACCAGTCCAGCTAAGGTCCAGGGTATGGAGACCCAGTACTTC. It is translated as CATSPAKVQGMETQYF.

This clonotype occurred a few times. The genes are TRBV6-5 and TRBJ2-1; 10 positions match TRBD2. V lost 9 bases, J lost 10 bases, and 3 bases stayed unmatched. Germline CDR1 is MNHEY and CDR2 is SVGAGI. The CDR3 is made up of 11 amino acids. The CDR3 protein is CASTSGDEQFF. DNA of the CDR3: TGTGCCAGTACTAGCGGGGACGAGCAGTTCTTC.

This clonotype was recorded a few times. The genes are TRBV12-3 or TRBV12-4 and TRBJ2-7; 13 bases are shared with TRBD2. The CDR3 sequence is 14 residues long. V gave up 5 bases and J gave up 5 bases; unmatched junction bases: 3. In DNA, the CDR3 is TGTGCCAGCAGTCACGGGACTAGCGGGGACGAGCAGTACTTC. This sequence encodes CASSHGTSGDEQYF.

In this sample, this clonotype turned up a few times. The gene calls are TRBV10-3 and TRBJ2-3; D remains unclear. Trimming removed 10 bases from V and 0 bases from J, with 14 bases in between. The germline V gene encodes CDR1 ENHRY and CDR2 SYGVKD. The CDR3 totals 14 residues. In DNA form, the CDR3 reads TGTGCCACCATGGGTCAACCTAGCACAGATACGCAGTATTTT. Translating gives CATMGQPSTDTQYF.

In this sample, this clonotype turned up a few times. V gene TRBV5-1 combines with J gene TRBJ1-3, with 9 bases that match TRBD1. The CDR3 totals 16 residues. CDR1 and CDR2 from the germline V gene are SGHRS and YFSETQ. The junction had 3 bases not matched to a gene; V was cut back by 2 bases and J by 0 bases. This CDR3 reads CASSFGTGTSGNTIYF. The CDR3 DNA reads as TGCGCCAGCAGCTTCGGGACAGGGACCTCTGGAAACACCATATATTTT.

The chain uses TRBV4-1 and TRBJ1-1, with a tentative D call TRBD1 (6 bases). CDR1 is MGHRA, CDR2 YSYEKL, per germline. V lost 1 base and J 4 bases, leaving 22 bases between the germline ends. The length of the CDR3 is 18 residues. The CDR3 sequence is CASSQGRVQGARGTEAFF. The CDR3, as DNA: TGCGCCAGCAGCCAAGGGAGGGTTCAAGGGGCCAGGGGCACTGAAGCTTTCTTT.

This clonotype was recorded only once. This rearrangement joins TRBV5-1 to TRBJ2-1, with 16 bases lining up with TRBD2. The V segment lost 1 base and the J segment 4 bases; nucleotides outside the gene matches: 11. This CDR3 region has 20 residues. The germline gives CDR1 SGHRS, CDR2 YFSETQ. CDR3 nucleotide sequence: TGCGCCAGCAGCTTGAACCTTAGGGGACTAGCGGGGGGGATTTACAATGAGCAGTTCTTC. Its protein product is CASSLNLRGLAGGIYNEQFF.

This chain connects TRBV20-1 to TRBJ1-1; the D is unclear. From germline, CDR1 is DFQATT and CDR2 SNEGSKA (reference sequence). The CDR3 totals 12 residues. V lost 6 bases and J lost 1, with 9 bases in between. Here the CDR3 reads CSARPGNTEAFF. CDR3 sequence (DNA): TGCAGTGCCAGACCGGGGAACACTGAAGCTTTCTTT.

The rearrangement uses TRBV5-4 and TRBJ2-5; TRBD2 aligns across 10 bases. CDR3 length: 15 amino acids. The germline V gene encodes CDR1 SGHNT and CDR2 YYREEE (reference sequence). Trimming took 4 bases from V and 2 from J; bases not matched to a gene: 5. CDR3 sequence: CASSATSGLQETQYF. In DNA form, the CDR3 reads TGTGCCAGCAGCGCGACTAGCGGGCTACAAGAGACCCAGTACTTC. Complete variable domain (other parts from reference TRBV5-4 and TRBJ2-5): ETGVTQSPTHLIKTRGQQVTLRCSSQSGHNTVSWYQQALGQGPQFIFQYYREEENGRGNFPPRFSGLQFPNYSSELNVNALELDDSALYLCASSATSGLQETQYFGPGTRLLVL.